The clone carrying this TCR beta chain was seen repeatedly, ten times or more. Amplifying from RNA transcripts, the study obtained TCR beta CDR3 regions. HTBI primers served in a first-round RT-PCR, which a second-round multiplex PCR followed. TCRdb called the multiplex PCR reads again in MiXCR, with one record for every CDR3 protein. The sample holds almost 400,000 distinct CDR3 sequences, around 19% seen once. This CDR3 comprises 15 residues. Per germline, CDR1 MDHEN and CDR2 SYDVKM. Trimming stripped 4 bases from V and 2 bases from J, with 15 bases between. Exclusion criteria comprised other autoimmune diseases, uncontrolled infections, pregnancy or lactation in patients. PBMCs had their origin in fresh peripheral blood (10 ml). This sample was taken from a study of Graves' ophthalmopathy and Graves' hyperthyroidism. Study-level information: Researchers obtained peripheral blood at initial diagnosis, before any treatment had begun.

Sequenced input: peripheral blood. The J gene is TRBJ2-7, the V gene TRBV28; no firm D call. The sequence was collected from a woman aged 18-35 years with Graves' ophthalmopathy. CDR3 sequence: CASSSPPTVTYEQYF. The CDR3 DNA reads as TGTGCCAGCAGTTCCCCCCCCACAGTGACCTACGAGCAGTACTTC.